A selection of T cell receptor beta chains follows, all from one sample in a study of blood T cell repertoires in COVID-19. Sequencing was performed with immunoSEQ multiplex PCR; in TCRdb, only in-frame clones are kept and a portion is missing. In the table there are about 150,000 clones, about 88% of which are singletons. Sequenced: peripheral blood. The receptor set was obtained from a woman in her seventies with acute or convalescent COVID-19. Both conserved end residues are part of each CDR3. A D gene is named only where the DNA matches it firmly. Clone size is not always given. Where it is, it says once, few, many or a class for expanded clones.

NA	NA	TRBJ1-4	TRBV7-8	15	TGTGCCAGCAGCGCCGAACAGGTCGGAAGTGTAAAACTGTTTTTT	CASSAEQVGSVKLFF
NA	NA	TRBJ1-2	TRBV28	12	TGTGCCAGCAGTTTACAAAACTATGGCTACACCTTC	CASSLQNYGYTF
NA	TRBD1	TRBJ2-2	TRBV7-9	17	TGTGCCAGCAGCTTAGCCGGTAAAGGGGGCAGCACCGGGGAGCTGTTTTTT	CASSLAGKGGSTGELFF
NA	NA	TRBJ1-5	TRBV5-8	15	TGTGCCAGCAGCTTGCGGGGTGGTATCAATCAGCCCCAGCATTTT	CASSLRGGINQPQHF
NA	NA	TRBJ1-2	TRBV7-2	13	TGTGCCAGCAGCCTACAGGGTAACTATGGCTACACCTTC	CASSLQGNYGYTF
NA	NA	TRBJ2-3	TRBV9	16	TGTGCCAGCAGCGTAAGTGGAGGGGGCCGGGGAGATACGCAGTATTTT	CASSVSGGGRGDTQYF
NA	TRBD1	TRBJ1-1	TRBV7-2	14	TGTGCCAGCAGCGGATACAGGGGTCGTGTTGAAGCTTTCTTT	CASSGYRGRVEAFF
NA	TRBD1	TRBJ2-4	TRBV19	16	TGTGCCAGTACCAGGACAGGGGTGGGGGAAAAAAACATTCAGTACTTC	CASTRTGVGEKNIQYF
NA	NA	TRBJ1-3	TRBV7-9	15	TGTGCCAGCATGGCAGGCTTTCAGACTGGAAACACCATATATTTT	CASMAGFQTGNTIYF
NA	TRBD2	TRBJ2-1	TRBV3-1/TRBV3-2	15	TGTGCCAGCAGCCACCGGGGGGGCGGCAACAATGAGCAGTTCTTC	CASSHRGGGNNEQFF
NA	NA	TRBJ2-5	TRBV27	15	TGTGCCAGCAGTTCTCGCCTCTCCTGGGAGGAGACCCAGTACTTC	CASSSRLSWEETQYF
NA	NA	TRBJ1-1	TRBV5-6	13	TGTGCCAGCAGCTTGGAACAGGGATATGAAGCTTTCTTT	CASSLEQGYEAFF
NA	NA	TRBJ2-2	TRBV6-6	15	TGTGCCATTAGGTTTCTGGGTAGCCCAACCGGGGAGCTGTTTTTT	CAIRFLGSPTGELFF
NA	NA	TRBJ2-3	TRBV5-5	14	TGTGCCAGCAGCTTGTTTGTCAGTACAGATACGCAGTATTTT	CASSLFVSTDTQYF
NA	NA	TRBJ1-2	TRBV27	18	TGTGCCAGCAGTTTAAGGTTCTTTCGGGGGGCGGTGGACTATGGCTACACCTTC	CASSLRFFRGAVDYGYTF
NA	NA	TRBJ1-2	TRBV6-5	14	TGTGCCAGCAGCTTAGGGCAGGGGATCTATGGCTACACCTTC	CASSLGQGIYGYTF
NA	NA	TRBJ1-5	TRBV10-3	14	TGTGCCATCAGTGAAGGCGGGGGCCATCAGCCCCAGCATTTT	CAISEGGGHQPQHF
NA	NA	TRBJ1-2	TRBV30	14	TGTGCCTGGAGTGTACTGTGGACAGCTTATGGCTACACCTTC	CAWSVLWTAYGYTF
NA	TRBD1	TRBJ2-5	TRBV11-2	19	TGTGCCAGCAGCTTAGATCAGGCAGGGGGTACAGTACGACGGGAGACCCAGTACTTC	CASSLDQAGGTVRRETQYF
once	NA	TRBJ1-2	TRBV27	13	TGTGCCAGCAGTTTATCGTCAGGGAACGGCTACACCTTC	CASSLSSGNGYTF
NA	TRBD1	TRBJ1-2	TRBV7-3	15	TGTGCCAGCAGCGGCACAGGGGGCCCTTCCAATGGCTACACCTTC	CASSGTGGPSNGYTF
NA	NA	TRBJ1-2	TRBV7-8	15	TGTGCCAGCAGCTTGTTCCTCCCGTATCCCTATGGCTACACCTTC	CASSLFLPYPYGYTF
NA	NA	TRBJ1-1	TRBV15	13	TGTGCCACCAGCAGAGTGGCGAACACTGAAGCTTTCTTT	CATSRVANTEAFF
NA	TRBD2	TRBJ2-1	TRBV6-2/TRBV6-3	14	TGTGCCAGCAGTGATAGGGCGGGGGGTATTGAGCAGTTCTTC	CASSDRAGGIEQFF
NA	TRBD1	TRBJ2-2	TRBV7-2	16	TGTGCCAGCAGCCCGCGGGACAGGGGTTCGATCGGGGAGCTGTTTTTT	CASSPRDRGSIGELFF
NA	TRBD1	TRBJ1-6	TRBV6-5	14	TGTGCCAGCAGTAGGGACAGCAGTCCTTCACCCCTCCACTTT	CASSRDSSPSPLHF
NA	TRBD1	TRBJ1-2	TRBV5-4	15	TGTGCCAGCAGCGCGCCGACAGGGGGTAACTATGGCTACACCTTC	CASSAPTGGNYGYTF
NA	NA	TRBJ2-1	TRBV7-2	17	TGTGCCAGCAGCTCCCACCCGCCCACCCTCGGCTACAATGAGCAGTTCTTC	CASSSHPPTLGYNEQFF
NA	TRBD1	TRBJ2-6	TRBV30	17	TGTGCCTGGAGCCGACAGGGGCTCAGCTCTGGGGCCAACGTCCTGACTTTC	CAWSRQGLSSGANVLTF
NA	NA	TRBJ2-7	TRBV5-4	13	TGTGCCAGCAGCTTGGCCTTAAACTACGAGCAGTACTTC	CASSLALNYEQYF
NA	NA	TRBJ1-2	TRBV28	14	TGTGCCAGCAGCCAGGGCGGCCGATGGGATGGCTACACCTTC	CASSQGGRWDGYTF
few	NA	TRBJ1-1	TRBV11-3	14	TGTGCCAGCTTTAGGGGATGTCCGAACACTGAAGCTTTCTTT	CASFRGCPNTEAFF
NA	NA	TRBJ2-3	TRBV11-2	16	TGTGCCAGCAGCTTACAGGGGTTTTTTATCGCAGATACGCAGTATTTT	CASSLQGFFIADTQYF
NA	NA	TRBJ2-3	TRBV24-1	12	TGTGCCACCAGCCGGGGGACAGATACGCAGTATTTT	CATSRGTDTQYF
NA	TRBD1	TRBJ1-1	TRBV6-6	14	TGTGCCAGCAGCCCCGACAGGGAGGATGGTGAAGCTTTCTTT	CASSPDREDGEAFF
NA	NA	TRBJ1-5	TRBV30	15	TGTGCCTGGAGTGAGGCTGCCCGGGGCAATCAGCCCCAGCATTTT	CAWSEAARGNQPQHF
NA	NA	TRBJ2-1	TRBV7-2	15	TGTGCCAGCAGCTCTCCAGGGGAATTTCGGGCTGAGCAGTTCTTC	CASSSPGEFRAEQFF
NA	NA	TRBJ2-2	TRBV19	12	TGTGCCTTACGACAGAGCACCGGGGAGCTGTTTTTT	CALRQSTGELFF
NA	TRBD2	TRBJ2-3	TRBV6-1	17	TGTGCCAGCAGTGAGCAGACTAGCGGGGGGGCTTCGTATACGCAGTATTTT	CASSEQTSGGASYTQYF
once	TRBD1	TRBJ2-7	TRBV6-2/TRBV6-3	15	TGTGCCAGCAGTTCCCGAGAGGGGGCTAAGTACGAGCAGTACTTC	CASSSREGAKYEQYF
NA	NA	TRBJ2-1	TRBV6-5	15	TGTGCCAGCAGTTACTCGCCGAGCTCCTACAATGAGCAGTTCTTC	CASSYSPSSYNEQFF
NA	NA	TRBJ1-6	TRBV6-2/TRBV6-3	13	TGTGCCAGCAGTTACTCGCGAGTGACACCCCTCCACTTT	CASSYSRVTPLHF
NA	TRBD2	TRBJ2-6	TRBV30	17	TGTGCCTGGAGTGTACGGGGGGGTTTACCTGGGGCCAACGTCCTGACTTTC	CAWSVRGGLPGANVLTF
NA	NA	TRBJ1-5	TRBV28	15	TGTGCCAGCAGTCAGGCGGGGGTGGGCAATCAGCCCCAGCATTTT	CASSQAGVGNQPQHF
NA	TRBD1	TRBJ1-1	TRBV18	14	TGTGCCAGCTCACCCTTGCAGGGGGATACTGAAGCTTTCTTT	CASSPLQGDTEAFF
NA	NA	TRBJ1-1	TRBV15	13	TGTGCCACCAGCCCCCACCGGGGGGATATGGCTTTCTTT	CATSPHRGDMAFF
NA	TRBD1	TRBJ1-5	TRBV28	14	TGTGCCAGCAGTCCGACAGGGGACAATCAGCCCCAGCATTTT	CASSPTGDNQPQHF
NA	TRBD1	TRBJ1-3	TRBV7-9	11	TGTGCCAGCAGCCACAGGGGTCACATATATTTT	CASSHRGHIYF
NA	NA	TRBJ1-1	TRBV27	15	TGTGCCAGCAGTTCAAGGACAAACCCCCTACCTGAAGCTTTCTTT	CASSSRTNPLPEAFF
NA	NA	TRBJ2-4	TRBV29-1	14	TGCAGCGCCAGGGAAAGTCTAGCCAAAAACATTCAGTACTTC	CSARESLAKNIQYF
NA	NA	TRBJ1-4	TRBV4-1	14	TGCGCCAGCAGCCAAGGAGGGATTAGAGAAAAACTGTTTTTT	CASSQGGIREKLFF
NA	TRBD1	TRBJ2-3	TRBV10-3	16	TGTGCCATCAGTGAGGGGGACAGGCGCTCACCAGATACGCAGTATTTT	CAISEGDRRSPDTQYF
NA	NA	TRBJ1-4	TRBV28	15	TGTGCCAGCAGTACCTACGCCCGGGGTAATGAAAAACTGTTTTTT	CASSTYARGNEKLFF